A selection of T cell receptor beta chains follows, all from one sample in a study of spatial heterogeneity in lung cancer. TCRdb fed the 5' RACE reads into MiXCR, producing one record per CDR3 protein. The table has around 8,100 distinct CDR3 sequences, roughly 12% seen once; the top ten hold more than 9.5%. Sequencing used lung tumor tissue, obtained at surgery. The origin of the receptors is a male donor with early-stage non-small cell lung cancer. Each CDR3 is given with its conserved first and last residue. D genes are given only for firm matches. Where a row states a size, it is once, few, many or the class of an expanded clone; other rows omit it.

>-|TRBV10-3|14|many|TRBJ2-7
TGTGCCATCAGTGAGCCGGGCTCCTGGGACGAGCAGTACTTC
CAISEPGSWDEQYF
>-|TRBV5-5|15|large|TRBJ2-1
TGTGCCAGCAGCCCGGTCCTCACCTTCTACAATGAGCAGTTCTTC
CASSPVLTFYNEQFF
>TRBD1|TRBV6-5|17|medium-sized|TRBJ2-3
TGTGCCAGCAGCTCGGGACAGGGGCCTAGGGGCACAGATACGCAGTATTTT
CASSSGQGPRGTDTQYF
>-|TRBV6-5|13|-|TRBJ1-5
TGTGCCAGCAGTTATGACGGGAATCAGCCCCAGCATTTT
CASSYDGNQPQHF
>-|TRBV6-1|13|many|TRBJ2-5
TGTGCCAGCAGTGACTTGTACCAAGAGACCCAGTACTTC
CASSDLYQETQYF
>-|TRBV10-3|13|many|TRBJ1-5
TGTGCCATCAGTGAAAGGGAGGAACAGCCCCAGCATTTT
CAISEREEQPQHF
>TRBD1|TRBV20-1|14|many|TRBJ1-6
TGCAGTGCTAATCCGGACAGGGTGAGGTCACCCCTCCACTTT
CSANPDRVRSPLHF
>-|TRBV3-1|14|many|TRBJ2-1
TGTGCCAGCAGCCAAGATAAGAGCCACATTAAGCAGTTCTTC
CASSQDKSHIKQFF
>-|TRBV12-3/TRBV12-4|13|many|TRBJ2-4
TGTGCCAGCAGTTTGGACCGCCTCGGCATTCAGTACTTC
CASSLDRLGIQYF
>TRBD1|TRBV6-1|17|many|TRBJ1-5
TGTGCCAGCAGTGAATGGGCTCGACAGGGGAGCAATCAGCCCCAGCATTTT
CASSEWARQGSNQPQHF
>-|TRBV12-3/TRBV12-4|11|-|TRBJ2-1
TGTGCCAGCAGTTACCAGACTGAGCAGTTCTTC
CASSYQTEQFF
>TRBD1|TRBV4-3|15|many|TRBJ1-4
TGCGCCAGCAGCCACAACAGGGGGCGAGGTGAAAAACTGTTTTTT
CASSHNRGRGEKLFF
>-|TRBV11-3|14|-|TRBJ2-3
TGTGCCAGCAGCCCCCTAGCGAACACAGATACGCAGTATTTT
CASSPLANTDTQYF
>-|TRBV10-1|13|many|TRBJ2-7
TGCGCCAGCAGTGAGGTGGACGTTTCCAAGCAGTACTTC
CASSEVDVSKQYF
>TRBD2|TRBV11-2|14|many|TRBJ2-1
TGTGCCAGCAGTAAAGGACTAGCGGGAAGCCAGCAGTTCTTC
CASSKGLAGSQQFF
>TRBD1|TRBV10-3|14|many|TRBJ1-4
TGTGCCATCAGTGGCCAGGGGGCGGGGGAAAAACTGTTTTTT
CAISGQGAGEKLFF
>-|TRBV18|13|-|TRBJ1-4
TGTGCCAGCTCATTTGCAACTAATGAAAAACTGTTTTTT
CASSFATNEKLFF
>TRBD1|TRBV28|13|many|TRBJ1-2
TGTGCCAGCAGTTTAGGGAGGGGGCGAGGCTACACCTTC
CASSLGRGRGYTF
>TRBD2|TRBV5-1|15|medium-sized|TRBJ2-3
TGCGCCAGCAGCTTGGGACTAGCGGGACAAGATACGCAGTATTTT
CASSLGLAGQDTQYF
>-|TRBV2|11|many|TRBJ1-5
TGTGCCAGCAGTAACGGGGCGACCCAGCATTTT
CASSNGATQHF
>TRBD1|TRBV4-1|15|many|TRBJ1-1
TGCGCCAGCAGCCAGGTTGGACAGGGGGGGGCTGAAGCTTTCTTT
CASSQVGQGGAEAFF
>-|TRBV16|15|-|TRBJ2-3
TGTGCCAGCAGCCTGAATCGACAGCCCACAGATACGCAGTATTTT
CASSLNRQPTDTQYF
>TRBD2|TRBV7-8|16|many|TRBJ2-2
TGTGCCAGCAGCCCGAGACTAGCGGGGCCCTCCGGGGAGCTGTTTTTT
CASSPRLAGPSGELFF
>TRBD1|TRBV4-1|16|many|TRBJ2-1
TGCGCCAGCAGCCAAGATGGGCGGAACAGGGGCAATGAGCAGTTCTTC
CASSQDGRNRGNEQFF
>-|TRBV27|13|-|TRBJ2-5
TGTGCCAGCAGTGTTGACCCTCGAGAGACCCAGTACTTC
CASSVDPRETQYF
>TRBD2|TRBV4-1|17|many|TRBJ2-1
TGCGCCAGCAGCCAAGGCGGCCTAGCGGGGGGGTACAATGAGCAGTTCTTC
CASSQGGLAGGYNEQFF
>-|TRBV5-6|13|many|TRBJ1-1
TGTGCCAGCTCCTCCCTCGGGAGGACTGAAGCTTTCTTT
CASSSLGRTEAFF
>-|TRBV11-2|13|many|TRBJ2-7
TGTGCCAGCAGCTTAGGGACCGTCTACGAGCAGTACTTC
CASSLGTVYEQYF
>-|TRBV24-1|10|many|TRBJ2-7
TGTGCCACCGCCGCCTACGAGCAGTACTTC
CATAAYEQYF
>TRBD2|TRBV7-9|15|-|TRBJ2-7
TGTGCCAGCAGCTCCCTAGCGGGAGGGCTTAATGAGCAGTACTTC
CASSSLAGGLNEQYF
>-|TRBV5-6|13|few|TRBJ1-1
TGTGCCAGCAGCGGGACGGTGAACACTGAAGCTTTCTTT
CASSGTVNTEAFF
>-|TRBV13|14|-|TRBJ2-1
TGTGCCAGCAGGAAGCGCCAATCGGTCAATGAGCAGTTCTTC
CASRKRQSVNEQFF
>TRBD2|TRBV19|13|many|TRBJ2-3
TGTGCCAGTAGGCTAGCGGGAATGGATACGCAGTATTTT
CASRLAGMDTQYF
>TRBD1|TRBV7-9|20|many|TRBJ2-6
TGTGCCAGCAGCCTGCTATATAAGACAGGGGGGAACTCTGGGGCCAACGTCCTGACTTTC
CASSLLYKTGGNSGANVLTF
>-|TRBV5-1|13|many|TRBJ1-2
TGCGCCAGCAGCTCTCGAACCTACTATGGCTACACCTTC
CASSSRTYYGYTF
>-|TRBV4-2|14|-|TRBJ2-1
TGTGCCAGCAGCCAGACGCAGGGCCCCGAGGAGCAGTTCTTC
CASSQTQGPEEQFF
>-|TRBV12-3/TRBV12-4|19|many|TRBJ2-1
TGTGCCAGCACTAAATTTGGGGGCACGGTGCTAGCTCGTTCCCAGGAGCAGTTCTTC
CASTKFGGTVLARSQEQFF